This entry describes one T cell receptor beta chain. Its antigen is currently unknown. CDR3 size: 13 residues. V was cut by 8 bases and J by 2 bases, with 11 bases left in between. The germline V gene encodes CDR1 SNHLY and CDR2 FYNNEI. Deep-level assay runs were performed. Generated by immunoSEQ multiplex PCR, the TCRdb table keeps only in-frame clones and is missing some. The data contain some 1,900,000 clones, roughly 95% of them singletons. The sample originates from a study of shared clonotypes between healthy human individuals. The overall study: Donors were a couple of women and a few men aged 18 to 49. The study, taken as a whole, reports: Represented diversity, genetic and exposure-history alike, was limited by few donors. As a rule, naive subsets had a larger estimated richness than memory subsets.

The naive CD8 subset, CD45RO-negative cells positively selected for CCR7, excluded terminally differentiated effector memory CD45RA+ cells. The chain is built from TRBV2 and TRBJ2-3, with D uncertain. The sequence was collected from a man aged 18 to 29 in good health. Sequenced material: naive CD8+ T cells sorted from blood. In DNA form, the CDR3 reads TGTGCCAGCCCTGACGCCTTCACAGATACGCAGTATTTT. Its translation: CASPDAFTDTQYF.